A selection of T cell receptor beta chains follows, all from one sample in a study of blood T cells in healthy people across ages. TCRdb itself ran the 5' RACE reads through MiXCR, one entry per CDR3 protein. This table has roughly 800,000 distinct CDR3 sequences, 20% to 30% appearing once. These records were also assigned to another study, of T cells of mothers and their children.

The sequenced sample consisted of blood. The receptors here all came from a boy under 18 in good health. CDR3s include the opening cysteine and the closing phenylalanine or tryptophan. A D gene is named only where the DNA matches it firmly. Only some rows state a clone size, as once, few, many or a class for expanded clones.

J | V | D | size | CDR3 | DNA
TRBJ2-7 | TRBV9 | TRBD1 | - | CASSDGTGFSYEQYF | TGTGCCAGCAGCGATGGGACAGGGTTTTCCTACGAGCAGTACTTC
TRBJ1-2 | TRBV5-1 | TRBD1 | few | CASSLGQGSANYGYTF | TGCGCCAGCAGCTTGGGACAGGGATCAGCTAACTATGGCTACACCTTC
TRBJ2-3 | TRBV7-9 | - | - | CASSLATTGTDTQYF | TGTGCCAGCAGCTTAGCTACAACGGGCACAGATACGCAGTATTTT
TRBJ2-5 | TRBV4-1 | - | few | CASSQLPDSPQETQYF | TGCGCCAGCAGCCAATTACCCGACAGTCCCCAAGAGACCCAGTACTTC
TRBJ2-7 | TRBV7-3 | TRBD1 | - | CASSPGQGMGYEQYF | TGTGCCAGCAGCCCCGGACAGGGGATGGGCTACGAGCAGTACTTC
TRBJ2-1 | TRBV6-4 | TRBD2 | few | CASSEGEAGPWQFF | TGTGCCAGCAGTGAAGGGGAAGCGGGACCATGGCAGTTCTTC
TRBJ2-3 | TRBV12-3/TRBV12-4 | TRBD2 | - | CASSYWTSGVVDTQYF | TGTGCCAGCAGTTACTGGACTAGCGGGGTTGTAGATACGCAGTATTTT
TRBJ1-5 | TRBV6-2/TRBV6-3 | - | - | CASVQGSNQPQHF | TGTGCCAGCGTACAGGGAAGCAATCAGCCCCAGCATTTT
TRBJ2-2 | TRBV5-5 | - | - | CASSFTEAGELFF | TGTGCCAGCAGCTTCACAGAGGCCGGGGAGCTGTTTTTT
TRBJ2-7 | TRBV12-3/TRBV12-4 | TRBD2 | few | CASSSLRGSSYEQYF | TGTGCCAGCAGTTCTTTGCGGGGGAGCTCCTACGAGCAGTACTTC
TRBJ1-1 | TRBV5-1 | - | - | CASSLRSLDTEAFF | TGCGCCAGCAGCTTGCGGTCCTTAGACACTGAAGCTTTCTTT
TRBJ2-7 | TRBV7-9 | TRBD2 | - | CASSLPGLAGDMGLTYEQYF | TGTGCCAGCAGCCTCCCTGGACTAGCGGGAGATATGGGCCTGACCTACGAGCAGTACTTC
TRBJ2-7 | TRBV28 | - | few | CASSLLGRQIVSYEQYF | TGTGCCAGCAGTTTATTAGGTCGTCAGATAGTCTCCTACGAGCAGTACTTC
TRBJ2-1 | TRBV28 | TRBD2 | - | CASSFKREYNEQFF | TGTGCCAGCAGTTTTAAGCGGGAGTACAATGAGCAGTTCTTC
TRBJ2-7 | TRBV14 | - | - | CASSQRLSGATYEQYF | TGTGCCAGCAGCCAACGACTTTCGGGGGCAACCTACGAGCAGTACTTC
TRBJ1-2 | TRBV21-1 | - | few | CASSEGRQGDNYGYTF | TGTGCCAGCAGCGAGGGAAGACAGGGAGACAACTATGGCTACACCTTC
TRBJ1-5 | TRBV7-6 | - | few | CASSERTDDNQPQHF | TGTGCCAGCAGCGAACGGACGGATGACAATCAGCCCCAGCATTTT
TRBJ2-5 | TRBV2 | - | - | CASSRRAKEGQRKETQYF | TGTGCCAGCAGTCGCCGCGCGAAAGAAGGACAGCGGAAAGAGACCCAGTACTTC
TRBJ2-1 | TRBV5-6 | TRBD2 | - | CASSAGGTSGGHEQFF | TGTGCCAGCAGCGCTGGCGGGACTAGCGGGGGACATGAGCAGTTCTTC
TRBJ2-7 | TRBV6-2/TRBV6-3 | - | - | CASRTLLDSYEQYF | TGTGCCAGCAGAACCCTACTGGACAGCTACGAGCAGTACTTC
TRBJ2-4 | TRBV7-8 | TRBD1 | - | CASSPHRGAEVAKNIQYF | TGTGCCAGCAGCCCCCACAGGGGGGCTGAGGTAGCCAAAAACATTCAGTACTTC
TRBJ2-7 | TRBV7-2 | - | few | CASSLDWAGERHEQYF | TGTGCCAGCAGCTTAGATTGGGCAGGGGAAAGGCACGAGCAGTACTTC
TRBJ2-7 | TRBV6-2/TRBV6-3 | TRBD2 | - | CASSYRGDDPYEQHF | TGTGCCAGCAGTTACCGGGGGGATGATCCCTACGAGCAGCACTTC
TRBJ1-1 | TRBV29-1 | - | - | CSVEEGSGTEAFF | TGCAGCGTTGAGGAGGGGAGTGGGACTGAAGCTTTCTTT
TRBJ2-7 | TRBV11-2 | TRBD2 | - | CASSLDSGLAGGQVYEQYF | TGTGCCAGCAGCTTAGATTCCGGACTAGCGGGAGGGCAGGTCTACGAGCAGTACTTC
TRBJ1-6 | TRBV27 | - | - | CASSTTRARWDSPLHF | TGTGCCAGCAGTACAACCCGGGCCCGGTGGGATTCACCCCTCCACTTT
TRBJ2-7 | TRBV12-5 | - | few | CASGPPGRQTYEQYF | TGTGCTAGTGGTCCCCCCGGACGGCAGACCTACGAGCAGTACTTC
TRBJ1-2 | TRBV6-1 | - | few | CASSEQVRSGDYGYTF | TGTGCCAGCAGTGAACAAGTCAGGTCAGGGGACTATGGCTACACCTTC
TRBJ1-1 | TRBV7-8 | - | few | CASSLLPGGTEAFF | TGTGCCAGCAGCTTATTACCGGGGGGAACTGAAGCTTTCTTT
TRBJ2-7 | TRBV9 | TRBD2 | few | CGSSVSYGRSYEQYF | TGTGGCAGCAGCGTAAGTTACGGGAGGAGCTACGAGCAGTACTTC
TRBJ1-1 | TRBV6-5 | - | - | CASTGPNTEAFF | TGTGCCAGCACAGGGCCGAACACTGAAGCTTTCTTT
TRBJ2-5 | TRBV7-8 | - | - | CASSLVLVAGAGETQYF | TGTGCCAGCAGCTTAGTTCTGGTGGCGGGGGCTGGAGAGACCCAGTACTTC
TRBJ2-1 | TRBV3-1 | TRBD2 | few | CASSQDWGEGLDEQFF | TGTGCCAGCAGCCAAGATTGGGGGGAGGGCCTGGATGAGCAGTTCTTC
TRBJ2-7 | TRBV5-1 | - | many | CASSLDRAYEQYF | TGCGCCAGCAGCTTGGACAGGGCCTACGAGCAGTACTTC
TRBJ2-6 | TRBV19 | TRBD1 | few | CASSRDSFSGANVLTF | TGTGCCAGTAGCCGGGACAGCTTCTCTGGGGCCAACGTCCTGACTTTC
TRBJ2-7 | TRBV9 | - | - | CASTRGQWDYEQYF | TGTGCCAGCACCCGAGGACAGTGGGACTACGAGCAGTACTTC
TRBJ1-5 | TRBV24-1 | TRBD1 | - | CATSDGDRGGSNQPQHF | TGTGCCACCAGTGACGGAGACAGGGGAGGCAGCAATCAGCCCCAGCATTTT
TRBJ2-7 | TRBV5-6 | - | few | CASSEGTHYEQYF | TGTGCCAGCAGCGAGGGGACTCACTACGAGCAGTACTTC
TRBJ2-5 | TRBV3-1 | - | - | CASSQGVGLTQETQYF | TGTGCCAGCAGCCAAGGAGTCGGCCTGACCCAAGAGACCCAGTACTTC
TRBJ1-1 | TRBV28 | - | few | CVSSFSARAEAFF | TGTGTCAGCAGTTTTTCGGCCCGGGCTGAGGCTTTCTTT
TRBJ2-5 | TRBV9 | - | - | CASSFRQFQETQYF | TGTGCCAGCAGCTTTCGACAGTTCCAAGAGACCCAGTACTTC
TRBJ1-2 | TRBV3-1 | - | - | CASSQGGEHGYTF | TGTGCCAGCAGCCAAGGGGGGGAGCATGGCTACACCTTC
TRBJ2-7 | TRBV7-6 | TRBD2 | - | CASSRIPGSGIYEQYF | TGTGCCAGCAGCCGCATCCCAGGTAGCGGGATTTACGAGCAGTACTTC
TRBJ2-7 | TRBV4-1 | - | - | CASSQVVVSYEQYF | TGCGCCAGCAGCCAAGTCGTCGTCAGCTACGAGCAGTACTTC
TRBJ2-3 | TRBV5-1 | - | - | CASSPARASSTDTQYF | TGCGCCAGCAGCCCAGCTCGAGCGTCTAGCACAGATACGCAGTATTTT
TRBJ2-1 | TRBV2 | - | few | CASSENLVDPRTYNEQFF | TGTGCCAGCAGTGAAAACCTAGTGGACCCTCGAACCTACAATGAGCAGTTCTTC
TRBJ1-1 | TRBV11-2 | TRBD1 | - | CASSSDRGAFF | TGTGCCAGCAGCTCGGACAGGGGTGCTTTCTTT
TRBJ2-1 | TRBV29-1 | TRBD2 | - | CSVTGLGNEQFF | TGCAGCGTTACGGGACTAGGGAACGAGCAGTTCTTC
TRBJ1-2 | TRBV4-3 | - | - | CASSQDLTGARGYTF | TGCGCCAGCAGCCAAGATCTTACGGGGGCTCGAGGCTACACCTTC
TRBJ1-2 | TRBV6-1 | - | - | CASSEGGDGYTF | TGTGCCAGCAGTGAAGGCGGAGATGGCTACACCTTC